The sequence of this T cell receptor (beta chain) was determined in a study of CD8 T cells in ankylosing spondylitis. General study points: Disease-linked clones, CD8+, were relatively rare in peripheral blood. The study identified a TCR beta motif of several highly homologous variants that appeared characteristic of ankylosing spondylitis blood. Enrichment of disease-linked clones was reportedly significant in matched ankylosing spondylitis synovial fluid.

Turning to this clonotype: What it recognizes is unknown.

With molecular barcodes, quantitative 5'-RACE was used to make the TCR beta libraries. TCRdb analysed the 5' RACE reads with MiXCR anew, one entry per CDR3 protein. The repertoire includes about 450,000 distinct CDR3 sequences, roughly a quarter of them detected once, and about 0.9% sits in the top ten. The CDR3 loop spans 15 amino acids. V lost 1 base, J lost 6 bases, and 3 bases stayed unmatched. CDR1 SGHTA and CDR2 FQGNSA come from the germline V gene. The sequence was collected from a male donor with ankylosing spondylitis. The chain employs TRBV7-2 and TRBJ2-5, with 12 positions matching TRBD1. Material: blood, either unsorted or a sorted T cell fraction (not recorded which). This CDR3 is CASSLEGQGAKTQYF. The CDR3 DNA sequence: TGTGCCAGCAGCTTAGAGGGACAGGGGGCGAAGACCCAGTACTTC. The variable domain in full, completed from reference TRBV7-2 and TRBJ2-5, reads GAGVSQSPSNKVTEKGKDVELRCDPISGHTALYWYRQSLGQGLEFLIYFQGNSAPDKSGLPSDRFSAERTGGSVSTLTIQRTQQEDSAVYLCASSLEGQGAKTQYFGPGTRLLVL.